The next 32 T cell receptor beta chains were all read from a single sample in a study of OX40 agonist ivuxolimab in advanced cancers. Only in-frame clones appear in the TCRdb table, and some are missing; sequencing was by immunoSEQ multiplex PCR. The sample has about 40,000 clones, approximately 82% seen once. Sequences were derived from CD4+ or CD8+ T cells sorted from blood, sampled in a trial of the OX40 agonist ivuxolimab. Source of these receptors: an adult with an advanced solid tumor such as melanoma, head and neck, liver or kidney cancer.

This clone has more than one count but fewer than ten. The chain links TRBV6-5 to TRBJ2-7, with D possibly being TRBD2 (6 bases). Germline-derived CDR1 and CDR2 are MNHEY and SVGAGI. The CDR3 consists of 13 residues. V dropped 6 bases and J dropped 3 bases, with 12 bases sitting between them. The CDR3 DNA follows: TGTGCCAGCAGCCCGACTAGTAGCTACGAGCAGTACTTC. Translating gives CASSPTSSYEQYF.

This clone was seen once. This sequence joins TRBV7-9 and TRBJ2-5; no reliable D call. Trimming took off 2 bases at V and 2 bases at J, with 6 bases between the two ends. Per germline, CDR1 SEHNR and CDR2 FQNEAQ (reference sequence). There are 13 residues in the CDR3. CDR3 loop: CASSLLPQETQYF. The CDR3 region has the DNA TGTGCCAGCAGCTTATTACCTCAAGAGACCCAGTACTTC.

J is TRBJ1-2 and V is TRBV11-2; D is possibly TRBD1 (5 bases). CDR1 is SGHAT and CDR2 is FQNNGV in the germline V gene. This CDR3 spans 14 amino acids. Trimming took off 0 bases at V and 5 bases at J, with 10 bases between the two ends. Here the CDR3 DNA reads TGTGCCAGCAGCTTAGATCAGGGACCTTATGGCTACACCTTC. Residues: CASSLDQGPYGYTF. The variable domain in full, with the rest retrieved from reference TRBV11-2 and TRBJ1-2, is EAGVAQSPRYKIIEKRQSVAFWCNPISGHATLYWYQQILGQGPKLLIQFQNNGVVDDSQLPKDRFSAERLKGVDSTLKIQPAKLEDSAVYLCASSLDQGPYGYTFGSGTRLTVV.

The chain is built from TRBV6-5 and TRBJ2-7, with TRBD1 as a possible D gene (6 bases). V was shortened by 7 bases and J by 7 bases, with 14 bases between the two germline ends. The CDR3 totals 12 residues. Germline V lookup: CDR1 MNHEY, CDR2 SVGAGI. DNA of the CDR3: TGTGCCAGCACCGACTCCGGGACAGAGCAGTACTTC. This gives the protein CASTDSGTEQYF.

This clone has just a few counts. The gene calls are TRBV10-3 and TRBJ2-1; no firm D call. CDR3 length: 14 residues. Trimming shortened V by 10 bases and J by 2 bases, and 15 bases separated the two germline ends. CDR1 and CDR2 from the germline V gene are ENHRY and SYGVKD. CDR3 in amino acids: CASRPEYPYNEQFF. CDR3 DNA: TGTGCCAGCAGGCCGGAGTATCCCTACAATGAGCAGTTCTTC.

The rearrangement joins TRBV7-2 to TRBJ2-5, with TRBD2 identical over 13 bases. The V segment lost 5 bases and the J segment 5 bases; nucleotides outside the gene matches: 11. Germline assignment: CDR1 SGHTA and CDR2 FQGNSA. CDR3 length equals 17 residues. CDR3 DNA sequence: TGTGCCAGCAGCGCTAGACTAGCGGGGGGCCTTCTGGAGACCCAGTACTTC. It translates to CASSARLAGGLLETQYF.

This sequence joins TRBV10-3 and TRBJ2-1; 11 nucleotides align to TRBD2. Looked up from germline, CDR1 is ENHRY and CDR2 is SYGVKD. The CDR3 is 15 amino acids. After removal of 6 bases from V and 5 bases from J, the junction contained 6 bases not matched to a gene. The CDR3 region has the DNA TGTGCCATCAGCCCTAGCGGGAGGCCAGACAATGAGCAGTTCTTC. This translates into CAISPSGRPDNEQFF.

This chain joins TRBV5-4 and TRBJ1-1, with a tentative D call TRBD1 (6 bases). This CDR3 is 14 amino acids long. Germline CDR1 and CDR2: SGHNT and YYREEE (reference sequence). V was clipped by 0 bases and J by 3 bases, with 9 bases between them. The DNA for the CDR3 is TGTGCCAGCAGCTTGGTCGGGGGCGACACTGAAGCTTTCTTT. The encoded protein is CASSLVGGDTEAFF.

The V gene is TRBV10-3, the J gene TRBJ2-1; 16 bases map to TRBD2. CDR1 ENHRY and CDR2 SYGVKD come from the germline V gene. The CDR3 length is 17 residues. The J segment lost 6 bases and the V segment lost 6 bases, leaving 8 bases of the junction unmatched. In DNA, the CDR3 is TGTGCCATCAGGGGGGGACTAGCGGGAGGGCCCAGCAATGAGCAGTTCTTC. Translated: CAIRGGLAGGPSNEQFF.

The chain employs TRBV28 and TRBJ2-1; the D gene is possibly TRBD2 (5 bases). This CDR3 contains 15 residues. V was trimmed by 6 bases and J by 1 base, leaving 13 bases between them. Germline loops: CDR1 MDHEN, CDR2 SYDVKM. The CDR3 nucleotides are TGTGCCAGCAGAAGACGGGAAAATTCCTACAATGAGCAGTTCTTC. This codes for CASRRRENSYNEQFF.

The J gene is TRBJ1-1, the V gene TRBV27, with TRBD1 matching 7 bases. This CDR3 is 14 amino acids long. Germline V CDR1 and CDR2: MNHEY, SMNVEV (reference sequence). Trimming at V came to 6 bases and at J to 2 bases, leaving 6 bases not matched to a gene. This CDR3 is CASSPGTVNTEAFF. For the CDR3, the DNA is TGTGCCAGCAGCCCAGGGACAGTAAACACTGAAGCTTTCTTT.

The chain combines TRBV10-3 with TRBJ1-1; no clear D. Trimming pared 2 bases from V and 5 bases from J, leaving 9 bases between. Germline CDR1 ENHRY, CDR2 SYGVKD. The CDR3 spans 13 residues. DNA for the CDR3: TGTGCCATCAGTGAGGGCACTAAGACTGAAGCTTTCTTT. It yields the protein CAISEGTKTEAFF.

The rearrangement uses TRBV20-1 and TRBJ1-2; the D is unclear. CDR1 DFQATT and CDR2 SNEGSKA come from the germline V gene (reference sequence). The CDR3 is 11 amino acids. Trimming left V 6 bases short and J 4 bases short, with 9 bases between. The CDR3 loop is CSASKAYGYTF. Here the CDR3 DNA reads TGCAGTGCGTCTAAGGCCTATGGCTACACCTTC.

This clone was seen a handful of times. The chain employs TRBV6-6 and TRBJ2-3; possible D gene TRBD2, 6 bases. The V end was cut by 5 bases, the J end by 4 bases, with 19 bases between. The CDR3 has 16 residues. Germline-derived CDR1 and CDR2 are MNHNY and SVGAGI (reference sequence). CDR3 region: CASSIGTSRGPDTQYF. In nucleotides, the CDR3 is TGTGCCAGCAGTATCGGGACTTCTAGGGGCCCAGATACGCAGTATTTT.

As concerns this clone: Other DNA sequences in the same sample also yield this CDR3. This sequence joins TRBV7-8 and TRBJ2-1; TRBD1 is a possible D gene (6 bases). Germline V gene data show CDR1 as SGHVS and CDR2 as FQNEAQ. The germline V and J ends were trimmed by 0 bases and 4 bases, with 10 bases remaining between them. The CDR3 runs 15 residues. CDR3 DNA sequence: TGTGCCAGCAGCTTAGCGGGGGCAGCGTACAATGAGCAGTTCTTC. Protein product: CASSLAGAAYNEQFF.

The rearrangement uses TRBV6-5 and TRBJ1-1; a possible D gene is TRBD1 (5 bases). Germline-derived CDR1 and CDR2 are MNHEY and SVGAGI. The CDR3 contains 11 residues. Trimming shortened V by 5 bases and J by 10 bases, and 11 bases separated the two germline ends. In DNA, the CDR3 is TGTGCCAGCAGTACCAGGGATCTAGCTTTCTTT. This encodes CASSTRDLAFF.

A few counts support this clone. This rearrangement joins TRBV28 to TRBJ2-2; D is perhaps TRBD2 (6 bases). The V gene's germline CDR1 is MDHEN and CDR2 SYDVKM. Trimming stripped 5 bases from V and 7 bases from J, with 11 bases between. The CDR3 has 13 amino acids. CDR3 residues: CASSAPGVGELFF. In DNA form, the CDR3 reads TGTGCCAGCAGTGCACCGGGAGTCGGGGAGCTGTTTTTT.

The chain uses TRBV2 and TRBJ2-7, with D hard to call. V lost 8 bases and J 3 bases, leaving 8 bases between the germline ends. CDR1 SNHLY and CDR2 FYNNEI come from the germline V gene. This CDR3 is 11 amino acids long. The CDR3 loop reads CASGPVYEQYF. The CDR3 region has the DNA TGTGCCAGCGGCCCCGTCTACGAGCAGTACTTC.

V is TRBV5-1 and J is TRBJ2-6; D not resolved. Trimming took off 0 bases at V and 0 bases at J, with 7 bases between the two ends. Germline CDR1 reads SGHRS; CDR2 reads YFSETQ. The CDR3 totals 16 residues. The CDR3 DNA sequence: TGCGCCAGCAGCTTGGGCCTCATCTCTGGGGCCAACGTCCTGACTTTC. It encodes CASSLGLISGANVLTF.

The chain couples TRBV6-5 to TRBJ2-7; 10 positions agree with TRBD2. Germline loops: CDR1 MNHEY, CDR2 SVGAGI. The CDR3 is 13 residues long. With V trimmed by 8 bases and J by 9 bases, 10 bases remained unmatched. The CDR3 loop is CASWPSGSVPQYF. The CDR3, as DNA: TGTGCCAGCTGGCCTAGCGGGAGTGTACCGCAGTACTTC.

The chain has TRBV19 and TRBJ1-1; the match to TRBD1 covers 7 bases. From germline, CDR1 is LNHDA and CDR2 SQIVND (reference sequence). This CDR3 region has 16 residues. V was pared by 1 base and J by 0 bases, with 5 bases of the junction left unmatched. DNA of the CDR3: TGTGCCAGTAGTATAGTGAACAGGGGAGTGAACACTGAAGCTTTCTTT. Protein: CASSIVNRGVNTEAFF.

The rearrangement uses TRBV7-2 and TRBJ2-7, with 9 bases aligning to TRBD2. The CDR3 length is 18 residues. Germline V gives CDR1 SGHTA, CDR2 FQGNSA. V gave up 1 base and J gave up 2 bases; unmatched junction bases: 12. The CDR3 is CASSLVVGGRAATYEQYF. The CDR3 DNA reads as TGTGCCAGCAGCTTAGTGGTCGGCGGGAGGGCCGCAACCTACGAGCAGTACTTC.

This clone has a handful of counts. V and J are TRBV12-5 and TRBJ1-5, with D hard to call. CDR3 length: 11 amino acids. Trimming stripped 6 bases from V and 3 bases from J, with 3 bases between. Germline CDR1 is LGHNT and CDR2 is FRNRAP. Here the CDR3 reads CASGYNQPQHF. The CDR3 DNA sequence: TGTGCTAGTGGCTACAATCAGCCCCAGCATTTT.

The chain couples TRBV4-3 to TRBJ2-5, with TRBD2 identical over 9 bases. The CDR3 contains 17 residues. With 1 base clipped from V and 2 bases from J, the junction kept 8 bases outside the gene matches. Germline V gives CDR1 LGHNA, CDR2 YSLEER. The DNA for the CDR3 is TGCGCCAGCAGCCAAGCGGGCGGGAGGGCCCTACAAGAGACCCAGTACTTC. This translates into CASSQAGGRALQETQYF.

The V call is TRBV7-2, the J call TRBJ2-1; D perhaps matches TRBD1 (6 bases). V gave up 2 bases and J gave up 2 bases, with 10 bases separating them. Germline CDR1 reads SGHTA; CDR2 reads FQGNSA. The CDR3 is 15 amino acids. For the CDR3, the DNA is TGTGCCAGCAGCTTAAAGGCAGGGGCCTACAATGAGCAGTTCTTC. This gives the protein CASSLKAGAYNEQFF.

As concerns this clone: Its ends do not fully match the called genes, so a read error is possible. The chain joins TRBV7-9 to TRBJ2-4; 9 bases line up with TRBD1. The CDR3 runs 15 residues. In germline, CDR1 is SEHNR, CDR2 FQNEAQ (reference sequence). The CDR3 DNA follows: TGTGCCAGCAGCCCCGGGACAGGGAATTTAGACATTCAGCACTTC. Translating it yields CASSPGTGNLDIQHF. Supplemented by reference TRBV7-9 and TRBJ2-4, the full variable domain reads DTGVSQNPRHKITKRGQNVTFRCDPISEHNRLYWYRQTLGQGPEFLTYFQNEAQLEKSRLLSDRFSAERPKGSFSTLEIQRTEQGDSAMYLCASSPGTGNLDIQHFGAGTRLSVL.

This clone was observed a single time. The V and J genes are TRBV27 and TRBJ1-3; 7 nucleotides agree with TRBD1. The CDR3 covers 15 residues. The germline V gene encodes CDR1 MNHEY and CDR2 SMNVEV (reference sequence). V was pared by 5 bases and J by 4 bases, with 8 bases of the junction left unmatched. CDR3 sequence: CASSPTGVYGNTIYF. CDR3 bases: TGTGCCAGCAGTCCCACAGGGGTGTACGGAAACACCATATATTTT.

There are a few counts of this clone. The chain's CDR3 is CASSEVDTQYF. The CDR3 coding sequence is TGTGCCAGCAGTGAAGTGGATACGCAGTATTTT. V and J are TRBV25-1 and TRBJ2-3, with D unresolved. CDR1 is MGHDK, CDR2 SYGVNS, per germline. V lost 2 bases and J 6 bases, leaving 3 bases between the germline ends. This CDR3 is 11 amino acids long.

V gene TRBV4-3 combines with J gene TRBJ2-3; 8 bases fit TRBD2. This CDR3 contains 18 residues. J gave up 2 bases and V 0 bases, and 10 bases lay outside the gene matches. CDR1 is LGHNA, CDR2 YSLEER, per germline. The chain's CDR3 is CASSQDYAGGALTDTQYF. CDR3 coding DNA: TGCGCCAGCAGCCAAGACTACGCCGGGGGGGCCCTCACAGATACGCAGTATTTT.

The CDR3 loop is CALSRGPYEQYF. CDR3 in DNA: TGTGCCCTATCCAGGGGCCCCTACGAGCAGTACTTC. The chain links TRBV30 to TRBJ2-7, with D possibly TRBD1 on 6 matching bases. The CDR3 length is 12 residues. Germline CDR1 is GTSNPN and CDR2 is SVGIG (reference sequence). Trimming removed 8 bases at V and 2 bases at J, with 13 bases between.

This chain connects TRBV27 to TRBJ2-1; D gene unclear. The V end lost 3 bases, the J end lost 7 bases, and 16 bases lay between the germline ends. Germline lookup yields CDR1 MNHEY and CDR2 SMNVEV (reference sequence). The CDR3 runs 15 residues. The CDR3 region has the DNA TGTGCCAGCAGTTTTGGTCAGGATGGGGTAAATGAGCAGTTCTTC. It translates to CASSFGQDGVNEQFF.

CDR3 DNA sequence: TGTGCCTGGAGTGTCGTAGCCGGGCCCGGAAGGTCTGGGGCCAACGTCCTGACTTTC. Amino acid sequence: CAWSVVAGPGRSGANVLTF. The gene calls are TRBV30 and TRBJ2-6; D not certain. Germline V gene sequence: CDR1 GTSNPN, CDR2 SVGIG (reference sequence). This CDR3 has 19 residues. V was clipped by 0 bases and J by 1 base, with 19 bases between them.